One and the same sample provided the 18 T cell receptor beta chains below, sequenced in a study of tumor-infiltrating lymphocytes in glioblastoma multiforme. Multiple V-beta primers and a C-beta primer amplified TCRB from RNA. Via MiXCR, TCRdb re-called the multiplex PCR reads, giving one row per CDR3 protein. The data contain 10,000 to 15,000 distinct CDR3 sequences, roughly 60% of them seen just once; the ten biggest clones take up over 25%. The sequencing sample was made of brain tumor tissue. These receptors originate from a male donor with glioblastoma.

The chain recombines TRBV11-2 with TRBJ1-1; perhaps TRBD1 as D (5 bases). V was clipped by 1 base and J by 1 base, with 13 bases between them. This CDR3 region has 16 residues. Germline assignment: CDR1 SGHAT and CDR2 FQNNGV. The DNA of the CDR3 is TGTGCCAGCAGCTTAGTCCCGGGCAGGGCGAACACTGAAGCTTTCTTT. It encodes CASSLVPGRANTEAFF.

Of note for this clonotype: A read error may be the cause here, since a much bigger clone is one base away. J is TRBJ2-1 and V is TRBV19, with 8 bases fitting TRBD2. CDR3 length: 15 amino acids. Trimming at V came to 3 bases and at J to 3 bases, leaving 4 bases not matched to a gene. Germline CDR1 reads LNHDA; CDR2 reads SQIVND (reference sequence). The CDR3 nucleotides read TGTGCCAGTAGTATCAGCGGGAGTGTCTACAATGAGCAGTTCTTC. Its translation is CASSISGSVYNEQFF.

Comment on this clonotype: The germline gene is not matched at one end of the junction; a read error may be the cause. The chain joins TRBV4-2 to TRBJ1-1, with unresolved D. This CDR3 region has 13 residues. CDR1 is LGHNA and CDR2 is YNFKEQ in the germline V gene. CDR3 DNA sequence: TGTGTCAGCAGCAAAGAGTCAGAAACCGAAGCTTTCTTT. Protein sequence: CVSSKESETEAFF.

This clonotype was counted between two and nine times. The chain recombines TRBV5-1 with TRBJ1-5, with D uncertain. The germline gives CDR1 SGHRS, CDR2 YFSETQ. The V gene lost 0 bases and the J gene lost 6 bases, with 7 bases spanning the gap. The CDR3 consists of 13 residues. The CDR3 region is CASSLAMGQPQHF. The CDR3 DNA is TGCGCCAGCAGCTTGGCCATGGGTCAGCCCCAGCATTTT.

This clonotype was picked up one time. The chain is built from TRBV11-2 and TRBJ2-3; 14 bases align to TRBD2. The CDR3 covers 16 residues. CDR1 and CDR2 from the germline V gene are SGHAT and FQNNGV. V shed 5 bases, J shed 5 bases, and the junction held 6 bases outside the gene matches. The CDR3 sequence is CASSDGTSGSGDTQYF. Written as DNA, the CDR3 is TGTGCCAGCAGCGACGGGACTAGCGGGAGCGGAGATACGCAGTATTTT.

Note on this clonotype: A single base separates this from a much larger clone, so it may be a read error. This sequence joins TRBV7-3 and TRBJ2-6; D is unclear. CDR1 is SGHTA and CDR2 is FQGTGA in the germline V gene. The CDR3 is 16 residues long. The CDR3 region is CASSLTFGSGTNVLTF. CDR3 in DNA: TGTGCCAGCAGCTTAACGTTTGGCTCTGGGACCAACGTCCTGACTTTC. The whole variable domain, remainder taken from reference TRBV7-3 and TRBJ2-6, is GAGVSQTPSNKVTEKGKYVELRCDPISGHTALYWYRQSLGQGPEFLIYFQGTGAADDSGLPNDRFFAVRPEGSVSTLKIQRTERGDSAVYLCASSLTFGSGTNVLTFGAGSRLTVL.

With respect to this clonotype: The conserved closing phenylalanine or tryptophan is absent in this CDR3, likely reflecting a read error. The chain joins TRBV5-6 to TRBJ2-1, with TRBD2 matching over 10 bases. The CDR3 covers 16 residues. With V trimmed by 4 bases and J by 0 bases, 4 bases remained unmatched. Germline V gene data show CDR1 as SGHDT and CDR2 as YYEEEE. CDR3 bases: TGTGCCAGCAGCCCGGCTAGCGGGGGCTCCTACAATGAGCAGTTCTTA. Translation gives CASSPASGGSYNEQFL.

As to this clonotype: This may be a read error: a much more frequent sequence differs by one nucleotide. The rearrangement uses TRBV5-1 and TRBJ2-5, with D perhaps TRBD1 (5 bases). The CDR3 has 15 amino acids. Looked up from germline, CDR1 is SGHRS and CDR2 is YFSETQ. The CDR3 coding sequence is TGCGCCAGCAGCTTGGACATGGGCAGGGAAGAGACCCGGTACTTC. It is translated as CASSLDMGREETRYF.

The genes are TRBV20-1 and TRBJ2-7, with D possibly being TRBD2 (6 bases). Trimming shortened V by 8 bases and J by 2 bases, and 16 bases separated the two germline ends. Germline V gene sequence: CDR1 DFQATT, CDR2 SNEGSKA (reference sequence). This CDR3 is built from 13 residues. The CDR3 protein is CSSEGGGTYEQYF. CDR3 nucleotides: TGCAGTTCTGAGGGTGGGGGGACCTACGAGCAGTACTTC.

Concerning this clonotype: An end of the junction does not agree with germline; a read error may underlie this. The chain is built from TRBV11-1 and TRBJ2-1; D might be TRBD2 (6 bases). Germline CDR1 is SGHAT and CDR2 is FQDESV (reference sequence). This CDR3 is built from 14 residues. CDR3 bases: TGTGCCAGCAGCTTAGGGATACTAGCTGGTGAGCAATTCTTC. Its translation is CASSLGILAGEQFF.

The chain couples TRBV6-5 to TRBJ1-2; D is ambiguous. V gave up 7 bases and J gave up 1 base, with 25 bases separating them. Germline V gene lookup returns CDR1 MNHEY and CDR2 SVGAGI. The length of the CDR3 is 18 residues. CDR3 loop: CASNSQTISGNLNYGYTF. Written as DNA, the CDR3 is TGTGCCAGCAATTCACAAACCATCAGTGGGAATCTTAACTATGGCTACACCTTC.

V usage is TRBV6-5 and J usage is TRBJ1-1, with D possibly matching TRBD1 (5 bases). CDR1 is MNHEY and CDR2 is SVGAGI in the germline V gene. The CDR3 has 14 amino acids. V lost 4 bases, J lost 7 bases, and 16 bases lay in between. The CDR3 DNA reads as TGTGCCAGCAGTTCCCCGGGTGGGGGAGGTGAAGCTTTCTTT. Translation: CASSSPGGGGEAFF.

The V and J genes are TRBV20-1 and TRBJ2-3, with 15 bases matching TRBD2. Germline values: CDR1 DFQATT, CDR2 SNEGSKA (reference sequence). The V segment lost 3 bases and the J segment 0 bases; nucleotides outside the gene matches: 13. The CDR3 spans 20 residues. This CDR3 is CSASHPGLAGGPNSTDTQYF. DNA of the CDR3: TGCAGTGCTAGTCACCCCGGACTAGCGGGAGGGCCGAATAGCACAGATACGCAGTATTTT.

This chain connects TRBV6-5 to TRBJ1-1; the D gene is possibly TRBD1 (5 bases). Germline V gene sequence: CDR1 MNHEY, CDR2 SVGAGI. This CDR3 spans 16 amino acids. The V and J ends lost 5 bases and 7 bases respectively, with 23 bases between them. The CDR3 is CASSLTTDTGRDEAFF. DNA of the CDR3: TGTGCCAGCAGTCTGACTACAGATACGGGACGGGATGAAGCTTTCTTT.

This clonotype appeared a single time. At one boundary the junction diverges from the germline segment, which might be a read error. The V call is TRBV7-8, the J call TRBJ2-7, with 7 bases identical to TRBD2. The CDR3 consists of 14 residues. The germline CDR1 and CDR2 sequences are SGHVS and FQNEAQ. The CDR3 sequence: CVSSLATGGYEHYF. The CDR3 coding sequence is TGTGTTAGCAGCTTAGCGACGGGGGGTTACGAGCACTACTTC.

This clonotype has just one count. Sequence at one end of the junction differs from germline and may be a read error. V and J are TRBV20-1 and TRBJ2-5, with D perhaps being TRBD1 or TRBD2 (5 bases each). The CDR3 is 14 amino acids. Germline CDR1 DFQATT, CDR2 SNEGSKA (reference sequence). CDR3 bases: TGTAGAGCTAGAGGGACCACAAGGTGGGAGACCCAGTACTTC. The encoded protein is CRARGTTRWETQYF.

The chain joins TRBV11-3 to TRBJ2-1; TRBD2 aligns across 9 bases. Germline V lookup: CDR1 SGHNT, CDR2 YENEEA. The CDR3 consists of 16 residues. The J segment lost 4 bases and the V segment lost 0 bases, leaving 4 bases of the junction unmatched. Here the CDR3 reads CASSLEMTSGYNEQFF. CDR3 coding DNA: TGTGCCAGCAGCTTAGAGATGACTAGCGGATACAATGAGCAGTTCTTC. Drawing the rest from reference TRBV11-3 and TRBJ2-1, the complete variable domain is EAGVVQSPRYKIIEKKQPVAFWCNPISGHNTLYWYLQNLGQGPELLIRYENEEAVDDSQLPKDRFSAERLKGVDSTLKIQPAELGDSAVYLCASSLEMTSGYNEQFFGPGTRLTVL.

This clonotype turned up a few times. Given a much more abundant clone one base away, this may be a read error. This chain links TRBV16 with TRBJ2-1; D uncertain. Germline values: CDR1 KGHSY, CDR2 FQNENV. This CDR3 has 11 amino acids. CDR3 DNA sequence: TGTGCCAGGAGCCAATCGAGGGAGCAGTTCTTC. Its protein is CARSQSREQFF.